This T cell receptor beta chain was observed in a study of CD8+ T cells in alopecia areata. Treatment of the sample: oral pan-JAK inhibitor, 5-10 mg twice daily. Lesional scalp tissue (obtained by punch biopsy) and peripheral blood were collected from alopecia areata patients. Following RNA extraction, reverse transcription yielded cDNA that acted as the sequencing template. Produced via immunoSEQ multiplex PCR; TCRdb's table is partial and in-frame only. The repertoire holds around 210,000 clones, with 50% to 75% as singletons. The CDR3 extends over 14 amino acids. Trimming took off 1 base at V and 0 bases at J, with 7 bases between the two ends. Germline V gene sequence: CDR1 LNHNV, CDR2 YYDKDF (reference sequence).

This chain links TRBV15 with TRBJ2-7; D remains unclear. The receptor was derived from a human donor with alopecia areata. The specimen was CD4+ T cells sorted from blood, collected at week 4, from a patient treated with tofacitinib. In DNA form, the CDR3 reads TGTGCCACCAGCAGAGTCGCATCCTCCTACGAGCAGTACTTC. This gives the protein CATSRVASSYEQYF.